Listed below are T cell receptor beta chains from one sample, sequenced in a study of T-cell reconstitution after alpha-beta-depleted transplantation in children. TCRdb re-called the PCR reads through MiXCR, storing one row per CDR3 protein. This table holds about 350,000 distinct CDR3 sequences, 15% to 20% found once. The sample in question was PBMCs, mostly from graft donor cells, obtained 360 days after TCRalphabeta/CD19-depleted stem cell transplant. The receptors here all came from a male patient between 2 and 10 years old who had a stem cell transplant for acute lymphoblastic leukemia, so the T cells may come from the graft donor. Each CDR3 is given with its conserved first and last residue. D genes are given only for firm matches. For some rows the clone size is stated as once, few or many, or as a class when expanded; others skip it.

TRBV6-5	-	-	TRBJ1-5	TGTGCCAGCAGTTATCAGGGAGAAGATCAGCCCCAGCATTTT	CASSYQGEDQPQHF
TRBV6-1	-	few	TRBJ1-5	TGTGCCAGCGGGCGAGGGAGCAATCAGCCCCAGCATTTT	CASGRGSNQPQHF
TRBV10-3	TRBD1	-	TRBJ1-1	TGTGCCATCAGCGGGACAGCCTCTAAGGCTTTCTTT	CAISGTASKAFF
TRBV9	-	few	TRBJ1-5	TGTGCCAGCAGCGTAGCCCCGGGCCTCTCTCAGCCCCAGCATTTT	CASSVAPGLSQPQHF
TRBV12-3/TRBV12-4	-	many	TRBJ2-2	TGTGCCAGCAGTTTGAGGCACTCCGGGGAGCTGTTTTTT	CASSLRHSGELFF
TRBV7-2	-	many	TRBJ2-1	TGTGCCAGCAGCTTAGCTGGCGGGATATCCTACAATGAGCAGTTCTTC	CASSLAGGISYNEQFF
TRBV4-3	-	few	TRBJ2-6	TGCGCCAGCAGCCAAAGAGAATACTCTGGGGCCAACGTCCTGACTTTC	CASSQREYSGANVLTF
TRBV7-2	-	-	TRBJ1-6	TGTGCCAGCAGCTGGGGACGGAGCATTTCACCCCTCCACTTT	CASSWGRSISPLHF
TRBV7-9	TRBD2	few	TRBJ2-1	TGTGCCAGCAGCCTAACGACTAGCGGACCCTACAATGAGCAGTTCTTC	CASSLTTSGPYNEQFF
TRBV13	TRBD1	few	TRBJ2-7	TGTGCCAGCAGCTCCACCGGACAGGCGATCCCCTTGGGCTACGAGCAGTACTTC	CASSSTGQAIPLGYEQYF
TRBV4-3	TRBD2	-	TRBJ2-5	TGCGCCAGCAGCCAACTGGGGCTAGCGGGAAAGGAGACCCAGTACTTC	CASSQLGLAGKETQYF
TRBV7-9	TRBD2	few	TRBJ2-3	TGTGCCTTGGGACTAGCGGGAGGTGGAACGCAGTATTTT	CALGLAGGGTQYF
TRBV10-3	TRBD2	few	TRBJ2-1	TGTGCCATCAGCCTGACTAGCGGGAGGGCCCCACCCAATGAGCAGTTCTTC	CAISLTSGRAPPNEQFF
TRBV25-1	-	-	TRBJ1-4	TGTGCCAGCAGTGACCATGCAACTAATGAAAAACTGTTTTTT	CASSDHATNEKLFF
TRBV5-6	-	few	TRBJ2-5	TGTGCCAGCAGCTTGGGCTTCTCACTGGAGACCCAGTACTTC	CASSLGFSLETQYF
TRBV28	TRBD2	few	TRBJ2-3	TGTGCCAGCAGTTTATCCCCGACGGGCGGGAGGACAGATACGCAGTATTTT	CASSLSPTGGRTDTQYF
TRBV4-2	TRBD1	-	TRBJ2-3	TGTGCCAGCAGCCTAATTGGGACAGGGCCTGACACAGATACGCAGTATTTT	CASSLIGTGPDTDTQYF
TRBV30	-	-	TRBJ2-2	TGTGCCAGTCCCACGAACACCGGGGAGCTGTTTTTT	CASPTNTGELFF
TRBV7-9	-	few	TRBJ2-7	TGTGCCAGCAGCTTAGATGTCTCCTACGAGCAGTACTTC	CASSLDVSYEQYF
TRBV4-3	-	-	TRBJ2-1	TGCGCCAGCAGCCAAGATTCCCGCAACTACAATGAGCAGTTCTTC	CASSQDSRNYNEQFF
TRBV6-2/TRBV6-3	-	-	TRBJ2-1	TGTGCCACCAGGGCCCAGCTCTACAATGAGCAGTTCTTC	CATRAQLYNEQFF
TRBV4-3	-	few	TRBJ2-3	TGCGCCAGCAGCCAACGGGCAGCGGGAGATACGCAGTATTTT	CASSQRAAGDTQYF
TRBV11-1	-	-	TRBJ2-7	TGTGCCAGCAGCTCACGACTGGCAAGCTCCTACGAGCAGTACTTC	CASSSRLASSYEQYF
TRBV12-3/TRBV12-4	-	many	TRBJ1-1	TGTGCCAGCAGTTTCATGGGATCTGAAGCTTTCTTT	CASSFMGSEAFF
TRBV16	-	-	TRBJ2-7	TGTGCCAGCAGCCAAACAGTTGGGGGCCCATTCTACGAGCAGTACTTC	CASSQTVGGPFYEQYF
TRBV10-3	TRBD2	-	TRBJ2-1	TGTGCCATCAGTGATGTGGGGGGGACTATCTACAATGAGCAGTTCTTC	CAISDVGGTIYNEQFF
TRBV20-1	TRBD2	many	TRBJ2-1	TGCAGTGCACCCGATCCGGGACTAGCGGGGGTCAATGAGCAGTTCTTC	CSAPDPGLAGVNEQFF
TRBV5-1	-	few	TRBJ2-3	TGCGCCAGCAGGCTACAAGGAGGGAGTGCAGATACGCAGTATTTT	CASRLQGGSADTQYF
TRBV12-3/TRBV12-4	TRBD2	few	TRBJ2-3	TGTGCCAGCACTCCACTAGCGGGACTGAACACAGATACGCAGTATTTT	CASTPLAGLNTDTQYF
TRBV4-2	-	-	TRBJ1-6	TGTGCCAGCAGCCAAGAAGGGGTCTGGAATTCACCCCTCCACTTT	CASSQEGVWNSPLHF
TRBV28	-	-	TRBJ2-7	TGTGCCAGCAGGTTGGGTCAGTTGCGTTCCTACGAGCAGTACTTC	CASRLGQLRSYEQYF
TRBV5-1	TRBD2	many	TRBJ2-3	TGCGCCAGCAGCCCCCGCGGACTAGCGGGAGGGCGGCAAGATACGCAGTATTTT	CASSPRGLAGGRQDTQYF